Included here is one T cell receptor (beta chain) sequence, with context. The record originates from a study of control samples from healthy donors and cancer patients. TCRdb's table, derived via immunoSEQ multiplex PCR, lists solely in-frame clones and lacks some. The sample carries about 270,000 clones, about four fifths recorded once. Germline CDR1 and CDR2: SGHTA and FQGNSA. Trimming took 5 bases from V and 2 from J, leaving 13 bases between them. CDR3 length: 15 amino acids. The TCR comes from a woman in her sixties with lung cancer. Sequenced input: PBMCs. The chain has TRBV7-2 and TRBJ2-1; D perhaps matches TRBD2 (5 bases). The CDR3 bases are TGTGCCAGCAGCCGGCGGGCGCCGACCTACAATGAGCAGTTCTTC. Translating it yields CASSRRAPTYNEQFF.